This T cell receptor (beta chain) was recovered during a study of control samples from healthy donors and cancer patients. Produced via immunoSEQ multiplex PCR; TCRdb's table is partial and in-frame only. The sample holds under 150,000 clones, 80% to 95% seen once. Germline V gives CDR1 MRHNA, CDR2 SNTAGT. Losses at the gene ends were 4 bases for V and 4 bases for J; bases not matched to a gene: 12. The CDR3 spans 16 residues. The rearrangement links TRBV6-4 to TRBJ1-2, with 7 bases aligning to TRBD1. The sequence was obtained from a man aged 30-40 years in good health. The sample was blood. CDR3 protein: CASSGKLSGTVYGYTF. DNA for the CDR3: TGTGCCAGCAGTGGTAAGTTGTCGGGGACAGTCTATGGCTACACCTTC.